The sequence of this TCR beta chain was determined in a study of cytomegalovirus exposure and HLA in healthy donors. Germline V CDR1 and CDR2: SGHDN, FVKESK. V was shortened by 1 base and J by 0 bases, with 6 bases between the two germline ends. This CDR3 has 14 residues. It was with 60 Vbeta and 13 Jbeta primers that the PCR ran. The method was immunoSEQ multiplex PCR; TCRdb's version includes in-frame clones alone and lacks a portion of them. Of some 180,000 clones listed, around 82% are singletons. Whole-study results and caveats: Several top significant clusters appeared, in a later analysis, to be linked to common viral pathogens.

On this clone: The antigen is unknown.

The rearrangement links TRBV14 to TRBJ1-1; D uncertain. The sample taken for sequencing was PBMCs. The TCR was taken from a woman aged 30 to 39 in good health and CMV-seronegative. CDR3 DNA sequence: TGTGCCAGCAGCCAAGGACACTTGAACACTGAAGCTTTCTTT. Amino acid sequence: CASSQGHLNTEAFF.